This T cell receptor beta chain is drawn from a study of neurological immune-mediated disorders. The table lists this clonotype with many counts. This CDR3 is 16 amino acids long. V lost 0 bases to trimming and J lost 2 bases; unmatched junction nucleotides: 8. Germline V lookup: CDR1 DFQATT, CDR2 SNEGSKA (reference sequence). Synthesis of cDNA was performed by 5'RACE using 10-nucleotide random UMIs. TCRdb called the 5' RACE reads again in MiXCR, with one record for every CDR3 protein. The repertoire holds over 45,000 distinct CDR3 sequences, with roughly a quarter as singletons. This TCR came from a woman between 65 and 79 years old in good health. The sample was PBMCs. The gene calls are TRBV20-1 and TRBJ2-7; 9 bases match TRBD2. The chain's CDR3 is CSARDQTSGVPYEQYF. The CDR3 DNA sequence: TGCAGTGCTAGAGACCAGACTAGCGGAGTCCCCTACGAGCAGTACTTC.